In its sample, the clone carrying this TCR beta chain was seen many times. Antigen: not known. The germline V gene has CDR1 GTSNPN and CDR2 SVGIG (reference sequence). Deletions cut 1 base from V and 0 bases from J, with 12 bases between. This CDR3 region has 16 residues. RNA transcripts gave rise to amplified TCR beta CDR3 regions. RT-PCR in the first round (using the HTBI primer set) targeted the TCR CDR3. TCRdb passed the multiplex PCR reads through MiXCR, listing each CDR3 protein once. This repertoire shows under 400,000 distinct CDR3 sequences, 16% found once; its top ten account for around 34%. This specimen comes from a study of T cells in Graves' hyperthyroidism and ophthalmopathy. Broader study findings: Researchers found most expanded thyroid clonotypes above 0.001 in blood as well.

This TCR derives from a man younger than 40 with Graves' hyperthyroidism. The genes are TRBV30 and TRBJ2-2, with D hard to call. Input material: blood. CDR3 in DNA: TGTGCCTGGAGTGCCAAAACTACTTCGAACACCGGGGAGCTGTTTTTT. This sequence encodes CAWSAKTTSNTGELFF. Looking up the rest from reference TRBV30 and TRBJ2-2 gives the full variable domain: SQTIHQWPATLVQPVGSPLSLECTVEGTSNPNLYWYRQAAGRGLQLLFYSVGIGQISSEVPQNLSASRPQDRQFILSSKKLLLSDSGFYLCAWSAKTTSNTGELFFGEGSRLTVL.